These 15 T cell receptor beta chains were sequenced from one sample in a study of metastatic and nonmetastatic thyroid tumors. Using MiXCR, TCRdb re-called clones from the PCR reads. The table has around 44,000 clones, around 28% seen once. None of the patients had undergone any treatment ahead of thyroid surgery. Sequencing was performed on blood. The receptors here all came from a male donor with papillary thyroid cancer or a benign thyroid nodule (not recorded which). Some clones in this sample may be carry-over from other donors' samples.

This clone was detected ten times or more. V is TRBV7-6 and J is TRBJ1-3; 7 nucleotides align to TRBD1. Germline CDR1 and CDR2: SGHVS and FNYEAQ. This CDR3 contains 17 residues. J was trimmed by 0 bases and V by 5 bases; bases with no gene match: 10. CDR3 DNA sequence: TGTGCCAGCAGCACAACCGGGACAGCCAGCTCTGGAAACACCATATATTTT. Encoded protein: CASSTTGTASSGNTIYF.

Written as DNA, the CDR3 is TGTGCCACCAGTGATGCCGCAGGGGTGGTTGGCTCTGGGGCCAACGTCCTGACTTTC. It translates to CATSDAAGVVGSGANVLTF. The chain uses TRBV24-1 and TRBJ2-6; possible D gene TRBD1, 6 bases. Germline V gives CDR1 KGHDR, CDR2 SFDVKD. The CDR3 spans 19 residues. Trimming removed 3 bases from V and 0 bases from J, with 17 bases in between.

CDR3 DNA: TGTGCCAGCAGTTACGGCCATGGTGCGATGGGCTACACCTTC. Encoded protein: CASSYGHGAMGYTF. The gene calls are TRBV6-2 or TRBV6-3 and TRBJ1-2; no clear D. Germline V gene sequence: CDR1 MNHEY, CDR2 SVGEGT. Trimming left V 2 bases short and J 8 bases short, with 15 bases between. This CDR3 is 14 amino acids long.

Turning to this clone: One junction end does not reproduce the germline sequence, and a read error may be involved. The J gene is TRBJ2-6, the V gene TRBV4-2; weak D call: TRBD2 (6 bases). The CDR3 totals 16 residues. The V gene's germline CDR1 is LGHNA and CDR2 YNFKEQ. CDR3 loop: CASSQDTSSGANFLTF. The CDR3 DNA reads as TGTGCCAGTAGCCAAGATACTAGCTCTGGGGCCAACTTCCTGACTTTC.

This clone was seen more than once but under ten times. This chain connects TRBV20-1 to TRBJ1-1, with 9 nucleotides matching TRBD1. CDR3 length equals 16 residues. Trimming removed 3 bases from V and 0 bases from J; junction bases left unmatched: 8. Germline V lookup: CDR1 DFQATT, CDR2 SNEGSKA (reference sequence). The CDR3 DNA is TGCAGTGCTAGCAAACAGGGGGCCGCTATGAACACTGAAGCTTTCTTT. It translates to CSASKQGAAMNTEAFF.

This clone was observed at least ten times. Here the CDR3 DNA reads TGTGCCAGCAGTTACCAGGGAGAGACCCAGTACTTC. Its translation is CASSYQGETQYF. The chain has TRBV6-2 or TRBV6-3 and TRBJ2-5; a possible D gene is TRBD1 (5 bases). V lost 2 bases and J lost 4, with 5 bases in between. Germline V CDR1 and CDR2: MNHEY, SVGEGT. This CDR3 region has 12 residues.

The chain carries TRBV5-1 and TRBJ2-7; weak D call: TRBD1 (5 bases). Trimming stripped 4 bases from V and 1 base from J, with 12 bases between. This CDR3 is 14 amino acids long. CDR1 and CDR2 (germline): SGHRS, YFSETQ. The CDR3 coding sequence is TGCGCCAGCAGCCCGGGCAGGGAATCCTACGAGCAGTACTTC. Protein: CASSPGRESYEQYF.

This clone was detected ten times or more. The V call is TRBV28, the J call TRBJ1-1; D ambiguous. V gave up 3 bases and J gave up 11 bases, with 13 bases separating them. Germline CDR1 MDHEN, CDR2 SYDVKM. The CDR3 loop spans 12 amino acids. The CDR3 spells CASSFSSGWAFF. The DNA for the CDR3 is TGTGCCAGCAGTTTCTCTTCAGGATGGGCTTTCTTT.

This clone was detected many times. The rearrangement joins TRBV4-1 to TRBJ2-5; unclear D gene. The germline gives CDR1 MGHRA, CDR2 YSYEKL. The V end was cut by 1 base, the J end by 2 bases, with 5 bases between. The CDR3 runs to 13 residues. This CDR3 reads CASSQVVQETQYF. For the CDR3, the DNA is TGCGCCAGCAGCCAAGTTGTACAAGAGACCCAGTACTTC.

This clone was counted between two and nine times. The chain uses TRBV2 and TRBJ1-6; 8 nucleotides align to TRBD1. J was trimmed by 7 bases and V by 8 bases; bases with no gene match: 7. Per the germline V gene, CDR1 is SNHLY and CDR2 is FYNNEI. This CDR3 is 14 amino acids long. The CDR3 DNA reads as TGTGCCAGCGGGACGGACAGGGCAAATTCACCCCTCCACTTT. This sequence encodes CASGTDRANSPLHF. The variable domain in full, completed from reference TRBV2 and TRBJ1-6, reads EPEVTQTPSHQVTQMGQEVILRCVPISNHLYFYWYRQILGQKVEFLVSFYNNEISEKSEIFDDQFSVERPDGSNFTLKIRSTKLEDSAMYFCASGTDRANSPLHFGNGTRLTVT.

A remark on this clone: One end of the junction varies from germline; a read error may be responsible. V gene TRBV15 combines with J gene TRBJ1-2; D perhaps matches TRBD1 (6 bases). The CDR3 contains 15 residues. The V gene's germline CDR1 is LNHNV and CDR2 YYDKDF (reference sequence). The CDR3 DNA is TGTGCCACCAGGAAATGCCCAGGGGCTAACTATGGCCACACCTTC. Translation: CATRKCPGANYGHTF.

This clone was counted at least ten times. The gene calls are TRBV27 and TRBJ2-1, with D unresolved. V was clipped by 5 bases and J by 1 base, with 9 bases between them. Looked up from germline, CDR1 is MNHEY and CDR2 is SMNVEV (reference sequence). The CDR3 runs to 14 residues. The CDR3 region has the DNA TGTGCCAGCAGTCGTTCCAGTTCCTACAATGAGCAGTTCTTC. Translating it yields CASSRSSSYNEQFF.

This clone was detected a few times. The chain recombines TRBV11-2 with TRBJ2-1, with unresolved D. V shed 5 bases and J shed 9 bases, with 11 bases lying between them. The CDR3 loop spans 12 amino acids. Germline assignment: CDR1 SGHAT and CDR2 FQNNGV. CDR3 in amino acids: CASSPPRPEQFF. For the CDR3, the DNA is TGTGCCAGCAGCCCCCCGCGCCCTGAGCAGTTCTTC.

CDR3 DNA sequence: TGCGCCAGCAGCTTGATGAGCTTCTTAAGTCTTGGGGATACCCAGTACTTC. This gives the protein CASSLMSFLSLGDTQYF. V usage is TRBV5-1 and J usage is TRBJ2-5, with D uncertain. Germline CDR1 is SGHRS and CDR2 is YFSETQ. This CDR3 is 17 amino acids long. V was trimmed by 1 base and J by 8 bases, leaving 24 bases between them.

This clone was seen many times. The chain has TRBV11-3 and TRBJ2-1; D may be TRBD2 (5 bases). The germline V gene encodes CDR1 SGHNT and CDR2 YENEEA. The CDR3 runs 13 residues. V was clipped by 5 bases and J by 9 bases, with 14 bases between them. The CDR3 protein is CASSEGWASEQFF. The CDR3 DNA is TGTGCCAGCAGCGAGGGATGGGCTTCTGAGCAGTTCTTC.